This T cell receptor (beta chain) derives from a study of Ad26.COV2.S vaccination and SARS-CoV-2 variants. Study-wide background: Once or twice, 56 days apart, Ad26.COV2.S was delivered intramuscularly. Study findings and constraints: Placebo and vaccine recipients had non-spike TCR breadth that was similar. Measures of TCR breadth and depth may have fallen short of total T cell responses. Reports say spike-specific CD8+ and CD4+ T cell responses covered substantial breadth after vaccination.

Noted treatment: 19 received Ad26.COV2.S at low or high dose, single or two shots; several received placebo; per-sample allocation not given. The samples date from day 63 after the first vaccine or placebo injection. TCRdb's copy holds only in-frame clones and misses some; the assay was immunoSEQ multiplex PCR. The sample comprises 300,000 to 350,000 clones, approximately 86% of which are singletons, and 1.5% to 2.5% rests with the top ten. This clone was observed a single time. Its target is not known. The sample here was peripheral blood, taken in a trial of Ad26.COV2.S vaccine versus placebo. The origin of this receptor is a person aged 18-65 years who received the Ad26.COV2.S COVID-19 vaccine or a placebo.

CDR3 coding DNA: TGTGCCAGCAGCCAACTTGGTCCGGATCAGCCCCAGCATTTT. It translates to CASSQLGPDQPQHF. The chain is built from TRBV3-1 (or the pseudogene TRBV3-2) and TRBJ1-5; D gene ambiguous. The germline gives CDR1 LGHDT, CDR2 YNNKEL (reference sequence). The V end was cut by 2 bases, the J end by 5 bases, with 10 bases between. The CDR3 is 14 residues long.